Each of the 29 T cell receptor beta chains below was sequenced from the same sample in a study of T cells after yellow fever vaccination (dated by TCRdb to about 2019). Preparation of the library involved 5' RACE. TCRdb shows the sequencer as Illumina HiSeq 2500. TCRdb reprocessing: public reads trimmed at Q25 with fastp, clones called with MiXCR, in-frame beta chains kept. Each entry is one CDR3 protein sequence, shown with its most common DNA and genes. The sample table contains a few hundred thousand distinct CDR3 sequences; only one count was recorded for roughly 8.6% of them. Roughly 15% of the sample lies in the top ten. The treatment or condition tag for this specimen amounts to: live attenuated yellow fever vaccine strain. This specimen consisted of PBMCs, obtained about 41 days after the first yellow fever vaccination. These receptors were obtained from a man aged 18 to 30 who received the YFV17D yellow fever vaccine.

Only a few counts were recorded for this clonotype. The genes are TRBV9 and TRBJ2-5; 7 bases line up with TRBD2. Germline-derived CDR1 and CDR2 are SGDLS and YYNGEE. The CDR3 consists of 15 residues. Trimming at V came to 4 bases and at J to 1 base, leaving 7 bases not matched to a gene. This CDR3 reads CASSFAAGSQETQYF. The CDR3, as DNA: TGTGCCAGCAGCTTCGCAGCGGGGTCCCAAGAGACCCAGTACTTC.

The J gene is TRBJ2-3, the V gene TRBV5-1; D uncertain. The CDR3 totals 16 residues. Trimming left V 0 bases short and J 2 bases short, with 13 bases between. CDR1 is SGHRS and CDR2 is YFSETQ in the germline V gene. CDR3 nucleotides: TGCGCCAGCAGCTTGGCCGTTAATATAGACACAGATACGCAGTATTTT. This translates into CASSLAVNIDTDTQYF.

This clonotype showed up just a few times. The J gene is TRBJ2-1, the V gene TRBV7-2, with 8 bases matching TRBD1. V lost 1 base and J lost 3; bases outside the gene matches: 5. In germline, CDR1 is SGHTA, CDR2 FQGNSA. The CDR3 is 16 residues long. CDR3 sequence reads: CASSLDRGQVYNEQFF. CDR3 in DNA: TGTGCCAGCAGCTTAGACCGGGGACAGGTCTACAATGAGCAGTTCTTC.

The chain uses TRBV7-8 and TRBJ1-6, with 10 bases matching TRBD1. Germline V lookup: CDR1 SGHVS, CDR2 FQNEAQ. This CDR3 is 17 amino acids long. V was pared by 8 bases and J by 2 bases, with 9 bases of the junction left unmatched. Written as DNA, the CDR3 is TGTGCCAGCTGGGAACAGGACAGGGGGGCCTATAATTCACCCCTCCACTTT. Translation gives CASWEQDRGAYNSPLHF.

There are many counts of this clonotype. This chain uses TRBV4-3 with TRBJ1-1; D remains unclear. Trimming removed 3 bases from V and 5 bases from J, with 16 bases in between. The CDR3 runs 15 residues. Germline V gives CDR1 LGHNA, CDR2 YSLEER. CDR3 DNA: TGCGCCAGCAGCCATGCGAGGCTGGGGTTAACTGAAGCTTTCTTT. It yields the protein CASSHARLGLTEAFF.

CDR3 sequence reads: CASSLVWGIPNTGELFF. CDR3 in DNA: TGTGCCAGCAGCTTAGTATGGGGAATCCCTAACACCGGGGAGCTGTTTTTT. J is TRBJ2-2 and V is TRBV7-6; D gene uncertain. Germline V CDR1 and CDR2: SGHVS, FNYEAQ. The CDR3 contains 17 residues. Trimming removed 1 base from V and 2 bases from J, with 14 bases in between.

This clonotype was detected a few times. CDR3 bases: TGCGCCAGCAGCCAAGAACCGGGACCTGGCTACACCTTC. The encoded protein is CASSQEPGPGYTF. The chain has TRBV4-3 and TRBJ1-2; TRBD1 might be the D (5 bases). Germline V lookup: CDR1 LGHNA, CDR2 YSLEER. The germline V and J ends were trimmed by 0 bases and 7 bases, with 9 bases remaining between them. The CDR3 consists of 13 residues.

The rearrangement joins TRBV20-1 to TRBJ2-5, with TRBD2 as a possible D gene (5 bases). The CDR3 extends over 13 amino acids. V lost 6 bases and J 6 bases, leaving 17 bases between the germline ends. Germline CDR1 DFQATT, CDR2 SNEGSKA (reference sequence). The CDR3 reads CSARLIPGKTQYF. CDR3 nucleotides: TGCAGTGCACGCCTGATCCCGGGGAAGACCCAGTACTTC.

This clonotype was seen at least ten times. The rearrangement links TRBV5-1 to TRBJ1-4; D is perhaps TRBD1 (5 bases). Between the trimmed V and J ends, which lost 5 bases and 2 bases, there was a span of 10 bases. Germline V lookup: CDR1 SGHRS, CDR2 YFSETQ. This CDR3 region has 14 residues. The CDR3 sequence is CASRRGFTNEKLFF. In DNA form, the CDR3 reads TGCGCCAGCAGACGGGGCTTCACTAATGAAAAACTGTTTTTT.

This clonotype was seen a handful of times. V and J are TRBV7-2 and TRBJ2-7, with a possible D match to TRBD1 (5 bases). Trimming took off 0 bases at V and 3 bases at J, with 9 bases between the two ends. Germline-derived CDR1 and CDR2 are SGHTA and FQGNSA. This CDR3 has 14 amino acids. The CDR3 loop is CASSLAGPGYEQYF. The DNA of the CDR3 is TGTGCCAGCAGCTTAGCGGGGCCCGGCTACGAGCAGTACTTC.

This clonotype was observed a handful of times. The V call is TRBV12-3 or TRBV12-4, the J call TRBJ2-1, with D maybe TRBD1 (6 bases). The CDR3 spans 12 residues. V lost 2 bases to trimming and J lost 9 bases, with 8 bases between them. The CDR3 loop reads CASSLLGGEQFF. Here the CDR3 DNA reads TGTGCCAGCAGTTTACTAGGGGGTGAGCAGTTCTTC.

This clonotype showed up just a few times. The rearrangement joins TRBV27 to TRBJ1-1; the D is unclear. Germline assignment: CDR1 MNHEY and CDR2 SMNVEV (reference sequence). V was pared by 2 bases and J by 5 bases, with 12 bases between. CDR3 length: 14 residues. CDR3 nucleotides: TGTGCCAGCAGTTTAGCCGAGGGATGGACTGAAGCTTTCTTT. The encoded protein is CASSLAEGWTEAFF.

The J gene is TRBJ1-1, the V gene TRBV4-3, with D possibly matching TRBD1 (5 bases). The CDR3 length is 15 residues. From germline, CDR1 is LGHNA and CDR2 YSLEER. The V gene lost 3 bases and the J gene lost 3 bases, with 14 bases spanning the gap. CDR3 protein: CASSHRFGDHTEAFF. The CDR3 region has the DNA TGCGCCAGCAGCCACAGATTCGGGGACCACACTGAAGCTTTCTTT.

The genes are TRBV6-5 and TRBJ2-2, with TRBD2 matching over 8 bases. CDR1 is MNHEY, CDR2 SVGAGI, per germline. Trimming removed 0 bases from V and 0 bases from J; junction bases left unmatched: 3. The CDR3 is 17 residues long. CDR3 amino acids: CASSYSRLASNTGELFF. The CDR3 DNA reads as TGTGCCAGCAGTTACTCCCGACTAGCGTCGAACACCGGGGAGCTGTTTTTT.

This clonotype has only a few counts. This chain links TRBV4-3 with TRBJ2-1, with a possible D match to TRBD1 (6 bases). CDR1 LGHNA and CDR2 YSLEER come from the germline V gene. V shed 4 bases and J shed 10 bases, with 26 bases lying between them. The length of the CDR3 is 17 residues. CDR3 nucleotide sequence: TGCGCCAGCAGCCGGTCGGACAGATTCGAACCCCGCGGGGAGCAGTTCTTC. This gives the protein CASSRSDRFEPRGEQFF.

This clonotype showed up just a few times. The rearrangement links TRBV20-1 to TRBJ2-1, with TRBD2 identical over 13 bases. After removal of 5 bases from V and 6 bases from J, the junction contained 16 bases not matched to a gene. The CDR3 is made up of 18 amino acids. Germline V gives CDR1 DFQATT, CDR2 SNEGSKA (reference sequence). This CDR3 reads CSARTGTSGNLLGNEQFF. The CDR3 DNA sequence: TGCAGTGCTCGGACCGGGACTAGCGGGAATCTCTTGGGCAATGAGCAGTTCTTC.

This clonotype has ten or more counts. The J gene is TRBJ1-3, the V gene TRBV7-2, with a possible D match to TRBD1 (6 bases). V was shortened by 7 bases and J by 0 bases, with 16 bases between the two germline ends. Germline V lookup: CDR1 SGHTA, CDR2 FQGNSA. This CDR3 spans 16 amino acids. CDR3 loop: CASNLGHPSSGNTIYF. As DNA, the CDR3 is TGTGCCAGCAACTTGGGACATCCGAGCTCTGGAAACACCATATATTTT. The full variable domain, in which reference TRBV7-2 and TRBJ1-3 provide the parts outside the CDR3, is GAGVSQSPSNKVTEKGKDVELRCDPISGHTALYWYRQSLGQGLEFLIYFQGNSAPDKSGLPSDRFSAERTGGSVSTLTIQRTQQEDSAVYLCASNLGHPSSGNTIYFGEGSWLTVV.

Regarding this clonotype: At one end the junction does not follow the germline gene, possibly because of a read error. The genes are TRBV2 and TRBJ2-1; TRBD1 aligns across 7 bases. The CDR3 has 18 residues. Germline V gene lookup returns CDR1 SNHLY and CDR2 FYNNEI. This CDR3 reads CTSCRIQGTDFSDNEQFF. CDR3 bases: TGTACCAGCTGTCGAATCCAAGGGACAGACTTTTCCGACAATGAGCAGTTCTTC.

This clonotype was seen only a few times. The CDR3 here is CASSFSGGAGRTDTQYF. The CDR3 coding sequence is TGTGCCAGCAGCTTTAGCGGGGGGGCCGGGAGGACAGATACGCAGTATTTT. The gene calls are TRBV5-8 and TRBJ2-3; 11 bases map to TRBD2. There are 17 residues in the CDR3. The germline V gene encodes CDR1 SGHTS and CDR2 YDEGEE. J was trimmed by 3 bases and V by 2 bases; bases with no gene match: 8.

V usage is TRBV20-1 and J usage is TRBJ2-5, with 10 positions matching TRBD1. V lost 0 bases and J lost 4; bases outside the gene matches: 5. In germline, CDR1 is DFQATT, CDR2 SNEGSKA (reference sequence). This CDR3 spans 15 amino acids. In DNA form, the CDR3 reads TGCAGTGCTAGAGATTGGGACAGGGGTCGAGAGACCCAGTACTTC. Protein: CSARDWDRGRETQYF.

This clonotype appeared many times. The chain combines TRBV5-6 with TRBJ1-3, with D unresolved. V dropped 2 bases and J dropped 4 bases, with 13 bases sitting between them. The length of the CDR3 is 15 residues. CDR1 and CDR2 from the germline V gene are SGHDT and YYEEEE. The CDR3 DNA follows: TGTGCCAGCAGCTTCTTCGGGCTGCGGGGAAACACCATATATTTT. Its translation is CASSFFGLRGNTIYF.

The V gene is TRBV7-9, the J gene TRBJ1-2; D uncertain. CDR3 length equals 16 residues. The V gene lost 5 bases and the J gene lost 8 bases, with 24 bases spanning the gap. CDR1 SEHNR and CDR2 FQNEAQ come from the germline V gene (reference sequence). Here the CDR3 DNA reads TGTGCCAGCAGCGAGGCGGTGGAAGTAGGCCTCGGAGGCTACACCTTC. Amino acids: CASSEAVEVGLGGYTF.

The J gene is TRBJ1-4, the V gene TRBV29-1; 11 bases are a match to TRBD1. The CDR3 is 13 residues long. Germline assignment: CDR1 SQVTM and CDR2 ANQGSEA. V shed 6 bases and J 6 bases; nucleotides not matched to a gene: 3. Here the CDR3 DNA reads TGCAGCGTACGGACAGGGGGCCATGAAAAACTGTTTTTT. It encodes CSVRTGGHEKLFF.

CDR3 residues: CASSFSGGGNTEAFF. As DNA, the CDR3 is TGTGCCAGCAGTTTTAGCGGGGGGGGGAACACTGAAGCTTTCTTT. V usage is TRBV12-3 or TRBV12-4 and J usage is TRBJ1-1; tentative D call: TRBD1 (5 bases). V lost 3 bases and J 1 base, leaving 12 bases between the germline ends. CDR3 size: 15 residues.

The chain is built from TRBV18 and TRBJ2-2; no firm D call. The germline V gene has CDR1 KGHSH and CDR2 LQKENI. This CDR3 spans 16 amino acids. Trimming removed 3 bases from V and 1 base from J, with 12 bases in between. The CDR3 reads CASSPYTQKNTGELFF. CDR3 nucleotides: TGTGCCAGCTCACCCTATACTCAGAAGAACACCGGGGAGCTGTTTTTT.

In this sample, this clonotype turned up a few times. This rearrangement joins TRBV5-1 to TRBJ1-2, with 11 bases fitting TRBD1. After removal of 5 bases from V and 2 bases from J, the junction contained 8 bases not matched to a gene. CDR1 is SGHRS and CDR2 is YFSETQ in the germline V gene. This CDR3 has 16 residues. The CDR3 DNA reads TGCGCCAGCAGTGGGGGACAGGGGGGACTAAACTATGGCTACACCTTC. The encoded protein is CASSGGQGGLNYGYTF.

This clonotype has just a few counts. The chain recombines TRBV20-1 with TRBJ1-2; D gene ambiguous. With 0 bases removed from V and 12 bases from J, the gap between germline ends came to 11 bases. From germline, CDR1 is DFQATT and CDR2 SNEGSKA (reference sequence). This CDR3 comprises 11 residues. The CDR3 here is CSARDWASDTF. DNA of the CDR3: TGCAGTGCTAGAGATTGGGCATCGGACACCTTC.

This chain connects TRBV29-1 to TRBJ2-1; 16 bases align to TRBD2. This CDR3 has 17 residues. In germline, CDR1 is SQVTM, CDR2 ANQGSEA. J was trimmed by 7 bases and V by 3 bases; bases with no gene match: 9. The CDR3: CSVEGLAGGPSPNEQFF. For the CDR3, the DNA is TGCAGCGTTGAGGGACTAGCGGGGGGGCCGTCGCCAAATGAGCAGTTCTTC.

CDR3 in DNA: TGTGCCAGCAGCCAAGCCAGGGGTCCGTCCTACGAGCAGTACGTC. This translates into CASSQARGPSYEQYV. The chain has TRBV14 and TRBJ2-7; TRBD1 might be the D (6 bases). Germline CDR1 SGHDN, CDR2 FVKESK. V was clipped by 1 base and J by 1 base, with 11 bases between them. The CDR3 length is 15 residues.